The 9 T cell receptor beta chains reported below all come from one sample, sequenced in a study of neurological immune-mediated disorders. Time point meaning: longitudinal time-point 2. In TCRdb, the 5' RACE reads were re-called with MiXCR into one record per CDR3 protein. The sample lists fewer than 40,000 distinct CDR3 sequences; more than 10% were seen once. The specimen sequenced was PBMCs. The receptor set was obtained from a woman between 35 and 50 years old in good health.

This clonotype was detected many times. This chain links TRBV5-1 with TRBJ2-2; TRBD2 agrees at 12 bases. The germline V gene encodes CDR1 SGHRS and CDR2 YFSETQ. The CDR3 sequence is 16 residues long. V shed 4 bases, J shed 3 bases, and the junction held 4 bases outside the gene matches. The CDR3 protein is CASSPGLAGDTGELFF. Written as DNA, the CDR3 is TGCGCCAGCAGCCCGGGACTAGCGGGCGACACCGGGGAGCTGTTTTTT. Together with reference TRBV5-1 and TRBJ2-2, the CDR3 gives the full variable domain: KAGVTQTPRYLIKTRGQQVTLSCSPISGHRSVSWYQQTPGQGLQFLFEYFSETQRNKGNFPGRFSGRQFSNSRSEMNVSTLELGDSALYLCASSPGLAGDTGELFFGEGSRLTVL.

This clonotype was seen many times. This chain uses TRBV9 with TRBJ1-2, with unresolved D. Germline CDR1 and CDR2: SGDLS and YYNGEE. Trimming took off 0 bases at V and 8 bases at J, with 14 bases between the two ends. The length of the CDR3 is 14 residues. The CDR3 sequence: CASSVALKGAGYTF. Written as DNA, the CDR3 is TGTGCCAGCAGCGTAGCTTTGAAGGGCGCCGGCTACACCTTC.

This clonotype occurred a few times. The chain links TRBV19 to TRBJ2-1; possibly TRBD2 for D (5 bases). CDR3 length: 15 amino acids. Trimming pared 6 bases from V and 5 bases from J, leaving 17 bases between. In germline, CDR1 is LNHDA, CDR2 SQIVND (reference sequence). The CDR3 nucleotides are TGTGCCAGTAGGCCGGACTTTTCCCTACACAATGAGCAGTTCTTC. Translation: CASRPDFSLHNEQFF.

Comments on this clonotype: Mismatch with germline at one junction end may stem from a read error. In DNA, the CDR3 is TGTGCCAGCAGCCTTTCGTTACGGGACCGAATAGTAACAGGTAGCAATCAGCCCAAGCATTTT. It is translated as CASSLSLRDRIVTGSNQPKHF. The chain is built from TRBV7-3 and TRBJ1-5; TRBD1 is a possible D gene (5 bases). CDR1 and CDR2 (germline): SGHTA, FQGTGA. The CDR3 extends over 21 amino acids.

V gene TRBV5-1 combines with J gene TRBJ2-1; D tentatively reads TRBD1 or TRBD2 (5 bases each). Germline V gene data show CDR1 as SGHRS and CDR2 as YFSETQ. This CDR3 is built from 13 residues. Deletions cut 6 bases from V and 6 bases from J, with 13 bases between. The CDR3 sequence is CASKLGDLNEQFF. DNA for the CDR3: TGCGCCAGCAAACTCGGGGACCTCAATGAGCAGTTCTTC.

This chain uses TRBV2 with TRBJ2-7; a possible D gene is TRBD1 (6 bases). The CDR3 contains 14 residues. V gave up 7 bases and J gave up 0 bases, with 13 bases separating them. Germline V gene data show CDR1 as SNHLY and CDR2 as FYNNEI. The CDR3 DNA sequence: TGTGCCAGCATTGGACAGTTGAGCTCCTACGAGCAGTACTTC. Amino acid sequence: CASIGQLSSYEQYF. The entire variable domain, with the rest obtained from reference TRBV2 and TRBJ2-7, is as follows: EPEVTQTPSHQVTQMGQEVILRCVPISNHLYFYWYRQILGQKVEFLVSFYNNEISEKSEIFDDQFSVERPDGSNFTLKIRSTKLEDSAMYFCASIGQLSSYEQYFGPGTRLTVT.

At least ten counts were recorded for this clonotype. The rearrangement links TRBV10-3 to TRBJ2-2; 10 positions agree with TRBD2. This CDR3 is built from 24 residues. CDR1 is ENHRY and CDR2 is SYGVKD in the germline V gene. The V and J ends lost 8 bases and 0 bases, in that order; junction bases with no gene match: 30. Here the CDR3 reads CAIWASGGDLRPIRRTANTGELFF. The CDR3 DNA sequence: TGTGCCATCTGGGCTAGCGGGGGAGACCTTCGCCCCATACGTCGCACGGCGAACACCGGGGAGCTGTTTTTT.

This clonotype was detected a few times. The chain recombines TRBV12-3 or TRBV12-4 with TRBJ2-5; 8 positions match TRBD2. V dropped 5 bases and J dropped 5; count of bases not matched to a gene: 7. The CDR3 loop spans 14 amino acids. The CDR3 DNA reads as TGTGCCAGCAGTCCCGGTTCTAGCGGGGAGACCCAGTACTTC. It translates to CASSPGSSGETQYF.

The chain uses TRBV7-9 and TRBJ2-2; tentative D call: TRBD1 (5 bases). The germline gives CDR1 SEHNR, CDR2 FQNEAQ (reference sequence). The CDR3 contains 15 residues. V shed 5 bases and J shed 7 bases, with 17 bases lying between them. The CDR3 DNA follows: TGTGCCAGCAGCACCCGTATAGGGGTGGGCGGGGAGCTGTTTTTT. This translates into CASSTRIGVGGELFF.